The 24 T cell receptor beta chains reported below all come from one sample, sequenced in a study of T-cell reconstitution after alpha-beta-depleted transplantation in children. Preparing the TCRbeta library involved the use of unique molecular identifiers. TCRdb ran MiXCR on the PCR reads and lists one entry per CDR3 protein. The sample includes some 450,000 distinct CDR3 sequences, 43% of them seen just once. The specimen comprised PBMCs, sampled before TCRalphabeta/CD19-depleted stem cell transplant. Receptors were obtained from a girl aged 2-15 years with aplastic anemia, due to receive a stem cell transplant.

This clonotype was detected a few times. CDR3 sequence reads: CASSRMTSEKETQYF. The DNA for the CDR3 is TGCGCCAGCAGCCGGATGACTAGCGAAAAAGAGACCCAGTACTTC. The rearrangement uses TRBV5-1 and TRBJ2-5, with 8 positions matching TRBD2. CDR3 size: 15 residues. Germline values: CDR1 SGHRS, CDR2 YFSETQ. The junction had 8 bases not matched to a gene; V was cut back by 4 bases and J by 3 bases. Full variable domain (missing parts from reference TRBV5-1 and TRBJ2-5): KAGVTQTPRYLIKTRGQQVTLSCSPISGHRSVSWYQQTPGQGLQFLFEYFSETQRNKGNFPGRFSGRQFSNSRSEMNVSTLELGDSALYLCASSRMTSEKETQYFGPGTRLLVL.

The V and J genes are TRBV20-1 and TRBJ2-3, with 14 bases fitting TRBD2. This CDR3 spans 15 amino acids. Looked up from germline, CDR1 is DFQATT and CDR2 is SNEGSKA (reference sequence). J lost 6 bases, V lost 6 bases, and 8 bases had no gene match. This CDR3 reads CSAVTSGRADDTQYF. The CDR3 bases are TGCAGTGCGGTGACTAGCGGGAGGGCCGATGATACGCAGTATTTT.

The chain links TRBV7-9 to TRBJ1-2; 7 bases map to TRBD1. J lost 6 bases, V lost 3 bases, and 7 bases had no gene match. Germline V gives CDR1 SEHNR, CDR2 FQNEAQ (reference sequence). This CDR3 region has 14 residues. CDR3 amino acids: CASSFRGARNGYTF. The CDR3 DNA reads as TGTGCCAGCAGCTTCAGGGGGGCGAGGAATGGCTACACCTTC.

Only one count was recorded for this clonotype. The V call is TRBV12-3 or TRBV12-4, the J call TRBJ1-2; D is uncertain. V was clipped by 4 bases and J by 6 bases, with 15 bases between them. CDR3 length equals 14 residues. CDR3 protein: CASSSLPARDGYTF. CDR3 nucleotides: TGTGCCAGCAGTTCCCTACCGGCTCGAGATGGCTACACCTTC.

This clonotype was counted at least ten times. The chain employs TRBV7-3 and TRBJ2-3; D is unresolved. There are 14 residues in the CDR3. Germline V gene data show CDR1 as SGHTA and CDR2 as FQGTGA. V shed 5 bases and J shed 2 bases, with 11 bases lying between them. The CDR3 nucleotides read TGTGCCAGCAGCCCCGCGGCCTACACAGATACGCAGTATTTT. Its protein is CASSPAAYTDTQYF.

The chain employs TRBV5-1 and TRBJ2-5, with D unresolved. This CDR3 has 14 amino acids. CDR1 is SGHRS, CDR2 YFSETQ, per germline. V was shortened by 3 bases and J by 2 bases, with 11 bases between the two germline ends. CDR3 nucleotide sequence: TGCGCCAGCAGCTCGGGCGACCCTCAAGAGACCCAGTACTTC. This sequence encodes CASSSGDPQETQYF.

This clonotype was seen at least ten times. This chain uses TRBV12-3 or TRBV12-4 with TRBJ2-2; D is uncertain. CDR3 length equals 14 residues. Trimming took off 7 bases at V and 0 bases at J, with 9 bases between the two ends. The CDR3 spells CASTVATNTGELFF. Written as DNA, the CDR3 is TGTGCCAGCACCGTCGCAACGAACACCGGGGAGCTGTTTTTT.

This clonotype was observed at least ten times. This sequence joins TRBV12-3 or TRBV12-4 and TRBJ2-5, with a possible D match to TRBD2 (6 bases). The V end lost 3 bases, the J end lost 2 bases, and 10 bases lay between the germline ends. This CDR3 spans 14 amino acids. The CDR3 region is CASSLAGTQETQYF. The CDR3 DNA reads TGTGCCAGCAGTTTGGCGGGAACTCAAGAGACCCAGTACTTC.

J is TRBJ2-3 and V is TRBV5-6, with 8 positions matching TRBD2. V lost 2 bases to trimming and J lost 4 bases; unmatched junction nucleotides: 9. Germline loops: CDR1 SGHDT, CDR2 YYEEEE. The CDR3 loop spans 16 amino acids. CDR3 residues: CASSLPGTRSADTQYF. The CDR3 DNA is TGTGCCAGCAGCTTACCCGGGACTAGATCTGCAGATACGCAGTATTTT.

This clonotype was detected once. V is TRBV7-8 and J is TRBJ1-2; TRBD1 agrees at 11 bases. The CDR3 consists of 15 residues. Germline CDR1 is SGHVS and CDR2 is FQNEAQ. V was clipped by 4 bases and J by 4 bases; unmatched bases: 5. In DNA, the CDR3 is TGTGCCAGCAGCTCCGGGACAGGGGGTACCTATGGCTACACCTTC. Encoded protein: CASSSGTGGTYGYTF.

The chain employs TRBV9 and TRBJ2-5; TRBD1 agrees at 7 bases. The J segment lost 9 bases and the V segment lost 3 bases, leaving 14 bases of the junction unmatched. CDR3 size: 15 residues. Germline values: CDR1 SGDLS, CDR2 YYNGEE. The DNA for the CDR3 is TGTGCCAGCAGCGGTACTGGGACAGCGAGGGGCTCCCAGTACTTC. Its translation is CASSGTGTARGSQYF. The variable domain in full, completed from reference TRBV9 and TRBJ2-5, reads DSGVTQTPKHLITATGQRVTLRCSPRSGDLSVYWYQQSLDQGLQFLIQYYNGEERAKGNILERFSAQQFPDLHSELNLSSLELGDSALYFCASSGTGTARGSQYFGPGTRLLVL.

This chain links TRBV4-2 with TRBJ2-3; 10 bases map to TRBD1. Germline V gene data show CDR1 as LGHNA and CDR2 as YNFKEQ. There are 18 residues in the CDR3. The J segment lost 2 bases and the V segment lost 4 bases, leaving 12 bases of the junction unmatched. CDR3: CASSPRDRGLTLTDTQYF. CDR3 DNA sequence: TGTGCCAGCAGCCCCCGGGACAGGGGCCTAACCCTCACAGATACGCAGTATTTT.

J is TRBJ2-5 and V is TRBV27; 7 bases fit TRBD2. The V segment lost 3 bases and the J segment 3 bases; nucleotides outside the gene matches: 7. The CDR3 loop spans 15 amino acids. Germline-derived CDR1 and CDR2 are MNHEY and SMNVEV (reference sequence). The CDR3 DNA follows: TGTGCCAGCAGTTTGGTGGGAGGGCTCGAAGAGACCCAGTACTTC. Translated, it gives CASSLVGGLEETQYF.

This clonotype has only a few counts. This rearrangement joins TRBV21-1 to TRBJ1-2. TRBV21-1 is an annotated pseudogene. The CDR3 runs to 12 residues. DNA for the CDR3: TGTGCCAGCAGCAAAGCGGAAAACGGCTACACCTTC. Protein product: CASSKAENGYTF.

This chain connects TRBV4-2 to TRBJ2-7, with 14 positions matching TRBD2. V lost 4 bases to trimming and J lost 4 bases; unmatched junction nucleotides: 6. Germline V gene data show CDR1 as LGHNA and CDR2 as YNFKEQ. The CDR3 sequence is 16 residues long. The CDR3 bases are TGTGCCAGCAGCCCCGGACTAGCGGGGGGTATGTACGAGCAGTACTTC. It encodes CASSPGLAGGMYEQYF.

This chain joins TRBV20-1 and TRBJ2-3; TRBD2 matches 10 bases. With 5 bases clipped from V and 2 bases from J, the junction kept 4 bases outside the gene matches. CDR1 DFQATT and CDR2 SNEGSKA come from the germline V gene (reference sequence). The CDR3 runs 14 residues. The CDR3 reads CSAGLAADTDTQYF. The CDR3 bases are TGCAGTGCTGGACTAGCGGCCGACACAGATACGCAGTATTTT.

The J gene is TRBJ2-7, the V gene TRBV28; D is perhaps TRBD2 (6 bases). Germline CDR1 reads MDHEN; CDR2 reads SYDVKM. With 4 bases removed from V and 1 base from J, the gap between germline ends came to 20 bases. This CDR3 spans 17 amino acids. CDR3: CASSSGTRIPLSYEQYF. DNA for the CDR3: TGTGCCAGCAGTTCCGGGACTCGTATCCCGCTTTCCTACGAGCAGTACTTC.

The chain couples TRBV2 to TRBJ2-7; TRBD1 agrees at 8 bases. The germline CDR1 and CDR2 sequences are SNHLY and FYNNEI. The CDR3 is made up of 15 amino acids. Germline trimming cut 6 bases from V and 0 bases from J; bases unmatched to any gene: 7. CDR3 sequence: CASRLTGAFSYEQYF. CDR3 coding DNA: TGTGCCAGCAGGCTGACAGGGGCGTTCTCCTACGAGCAGTACTTC.

This clonotype was observed a few times. As DNA, the CDR3 is TGCAGTGCTAGAGATGGGGGGCGGCTAGCGGGAGCCTCCGGTTCCTACAATGAGCAGTTCTTC. Protein product: CSARDGGRLAGASGSYNEQFF. This rearrangement joins TRBV20-1 to TRBJ2-1; 10 bases align to TRBD2. The V and J ends lost 0 bases and 1 base, in that order; junction bases with no gene match: 18. Germline-derived CDR1 and CDR2 are DFQATT and SNEGSKA (reference sequence). CDR3 length: 21 residues.

This clonotype has more than one count but fewer than ten. The chain has TRBV14 and TRBJ1-2; 10 bases are shared with TRBD1. Germline V lookup: CDR1 SGHDN, CDR2 FVKESK. V lost 0 bases, J lost 5 bases, and 6 bases stayed unmatched. The CDR3 is 16 residues long. The CDR3 spells CASSQDTGQGRYGYTF. The CDR3 DNA is TGTGCCAGCAGCCAAGATACGGGACAGGGGCGATATGGCTACACCTTC.

The chain joins TRBV30 to TRBJ2-2; TRBD1 aligns across 10 bases. From germline, CDR1 is GTSNPN and CDR2 SVGIG (reference sequence). Losses at the gene ends were 2 bases for V and 6 bases for J; bases not matched to a gene: 3. This CDR3 comprises 14 residues. CDR3 sequence: CAWSRDRGAGELFF. The CDR3 coding sequence is TGTGCCTGGAGTCGGGACAGGGGAGCCGGGGAGCTGTTTTTT.

On this clonotype itself: A much larger clone lies a single base off, so this may be a read error. The rearrangement uses TRBV7-9 and TRBJ2-1; the D call may be TRBD1 or TRBD2 (5 bases each). The CDR3 has 13 residues. Germline V gene sequence: CDR1 SEHNR, CDR2 FQNEAQ (reference sequence). The CDR3 loop reads CASSTTGAQEQLF. Written as DNA, the CDR3 is TGTGCCAGCAGCACCACCGGGGCCCAAGAGCAGCTCTTC. Supplemented by reference TRBV7-9 and TRBJ2-1, the full variable domain reads DTGVSQNPRHKITKRGQNVTFRCDPISEHNRLYWYRQTLGQGPEFLTYFQNEAQLEKSRLLSDRFSAERPKGSFSTLEIQRTEQGDSAMYLCASSTTGAQEQLFGPGTRLTVL.

The V and J genes are TRBV28 and TRBJ1-1; D is perhaps TRBD1 (5 bases). There are 13 residues in the CDR3. V lost 6 bases, J lost 5 bases, and 13 bases lay in between. Germline values: CDR1 MDHEN, CDR2 SYDVKM. The CDR3 region is CASRAGGWTEAFF. CDR3 DNA: TGTGCCAGCAGGGCGGGGGGTTGGACTGAAGCTTTCTTT. Full variable domain (missing parts from reference TRBV28 and TRBJ1-1): DVKVTQSSRYLVKRTGEKVFLECVQDMDHENMFWYRQDPGLGLRLIYFSYDVKMKEKGDIPEGYSVSREKKERFSLILESASTNQTSMYLCASRAGGWTEAFFGQGTRLTVV.

The chain has TRBV7-2 and TRBJ2-5, with 10 bases matching TRBD1. Trimming at V came to 5 bases and at J to 3 bases, leaving 9 bases not matched to a gene. The CDR3 has 16 amino acids. Germline-derived CDR1 and CDR2 are SGHTA and FQGNSA. CDR3 nucleotide sequence: TGTGCCAGCAGCGCGACAGGGGGCCCCATGGAAGAGACCCAGTACTTC. Residues: CASSATGGPMEETQYF.